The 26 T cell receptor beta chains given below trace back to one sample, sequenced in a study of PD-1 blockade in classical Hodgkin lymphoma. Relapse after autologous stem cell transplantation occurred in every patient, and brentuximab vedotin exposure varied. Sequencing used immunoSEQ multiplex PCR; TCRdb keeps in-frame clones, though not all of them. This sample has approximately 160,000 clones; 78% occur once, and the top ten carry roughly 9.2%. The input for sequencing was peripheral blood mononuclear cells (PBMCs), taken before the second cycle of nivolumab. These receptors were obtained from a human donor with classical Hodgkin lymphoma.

This CDR3 is CASTGQGVEKGYTF. In DNA, the CDR3 is TGTGCCAGCACTGGACAGGGTGTGGAGAAAGGCTACACCTTC. J is TRBJ1-2 and V is TRBV6-6; TRBD1 matches at 8 bases. The CDR3 runs to 14 residues. Germline CDR1 MNHNY, CDR2 SVGAGI (reference sequence). V shed 7 bases and J 8 bases; nucleotides not matched to a gene: 12.

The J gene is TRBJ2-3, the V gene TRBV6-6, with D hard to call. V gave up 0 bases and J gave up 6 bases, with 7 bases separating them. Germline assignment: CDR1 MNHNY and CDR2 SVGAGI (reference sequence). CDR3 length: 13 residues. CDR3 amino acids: CASSYSRLDTQYF. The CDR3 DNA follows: TGTGCCAGCAGTTACTCTAGATTGGATACGCAGTATTTT.

Here the CDR3 reads CAWSDVGSEAFF. CDR3 sequence (DNA): TGTGCCTGGAGTGATGTGGGCTCTGAAGCTTTCTTT. The V call is TRBV30, the J call TRBJ1-1; D is unresolved. Germline V CDR1 and CDR2: GTSNPN, SVGIG (reference sequence). V was cut by 1 base and J by 6 bases, with 9 bases left in between. This CDR3 has 12 residues. Full variable domain (rest looked up from reference TRBV30 and TRBJ1-1): SQTIHQWPATLVQPVGSPLSLECTVEGTSNPNLYWYRQAAGRGLQLLFYSVGIGQISSEVPQNLSASRPQDRQFILSSKKLLLSDSGFYLCAWSDVGSEAFFGQGTRLTVV.

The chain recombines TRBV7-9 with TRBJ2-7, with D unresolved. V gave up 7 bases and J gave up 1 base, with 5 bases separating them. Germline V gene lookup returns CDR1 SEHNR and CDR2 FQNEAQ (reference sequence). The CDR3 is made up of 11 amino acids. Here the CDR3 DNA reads TGTGCCAGCACCCTTTCCTACGAGCAGTACTTC. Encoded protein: CASTLSYEQYF.

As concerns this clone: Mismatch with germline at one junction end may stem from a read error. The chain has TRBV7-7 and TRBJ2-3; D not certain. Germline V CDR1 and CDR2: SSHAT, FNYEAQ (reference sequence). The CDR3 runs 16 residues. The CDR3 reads CASSLAPGGGTDTQYF. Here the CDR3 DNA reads TGTGCTAGCAGCTTAGCTCCCGGTGGTGGTACAGATACGCAGTATTTT.

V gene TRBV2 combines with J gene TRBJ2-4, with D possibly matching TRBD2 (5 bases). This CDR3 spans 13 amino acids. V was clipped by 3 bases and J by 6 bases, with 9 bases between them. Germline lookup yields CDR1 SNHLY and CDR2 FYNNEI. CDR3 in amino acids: CASSEEAGNIQYF. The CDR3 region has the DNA TGTGCCAGCAGTGAGGAGGCAGGAAACATTCAGTACTTC.

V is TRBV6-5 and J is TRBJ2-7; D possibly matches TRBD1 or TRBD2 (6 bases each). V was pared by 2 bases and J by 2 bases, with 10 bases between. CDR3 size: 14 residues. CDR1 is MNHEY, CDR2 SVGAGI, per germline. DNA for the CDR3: TGTGCCAGCAGTTACCCGGGGGCAACCTACGAGCAGTACTTC. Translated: CASSYPGATYEQYF.

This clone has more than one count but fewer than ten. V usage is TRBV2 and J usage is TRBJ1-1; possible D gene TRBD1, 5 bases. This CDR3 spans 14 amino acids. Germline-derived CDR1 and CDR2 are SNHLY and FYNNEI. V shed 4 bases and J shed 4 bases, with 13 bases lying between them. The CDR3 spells CASSGPGRGTEAFF. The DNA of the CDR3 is TGTGCCAGCAGTGGGCCGGGTAGGGGCACTGAAGCTTTCTTT.

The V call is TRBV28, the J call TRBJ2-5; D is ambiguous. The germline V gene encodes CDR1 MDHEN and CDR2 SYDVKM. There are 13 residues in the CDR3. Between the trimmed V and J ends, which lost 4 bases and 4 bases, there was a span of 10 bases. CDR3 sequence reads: CASSSRPRETQYF. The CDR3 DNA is TGTGCCAGCAGTTCGCGGCCCCGAGAGACCCAGTACTTC.

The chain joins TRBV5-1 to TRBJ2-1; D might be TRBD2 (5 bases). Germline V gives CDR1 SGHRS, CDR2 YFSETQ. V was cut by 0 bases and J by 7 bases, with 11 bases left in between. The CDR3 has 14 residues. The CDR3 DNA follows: TGCGCCAGCAGCTTGGGCCCCCCGGGGAATGAGCAGTTCTTC. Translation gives CASSLGPPGNEQFF.

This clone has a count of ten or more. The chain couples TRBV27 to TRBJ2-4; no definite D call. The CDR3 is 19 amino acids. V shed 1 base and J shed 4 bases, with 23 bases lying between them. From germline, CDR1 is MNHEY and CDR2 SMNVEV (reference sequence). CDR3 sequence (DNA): TGTGCCAGCAGTTTATACGGACGGACCTCACCCTGGGCTAAAAACATTCAGTACTTC. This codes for CASSLYGRTSPWAKNIQYF.

CDR3 DNA sequence: TGTGCCAGCAGGGGACACCGCAATCAGCCCCAGCATTTT. Protein sequence: CASRGHRNQPQHF. The chain carries TRBV6-5 and TRBJ1-5; a possible D gene is TRBD1 (6 bases). This CDR3 contains 13 residues. V shed 6 bases and J shed 2 bases, with 8 bases lying between them. CDR1 and CDR2 from the germline V gene are MNHEY and SVGAGI.

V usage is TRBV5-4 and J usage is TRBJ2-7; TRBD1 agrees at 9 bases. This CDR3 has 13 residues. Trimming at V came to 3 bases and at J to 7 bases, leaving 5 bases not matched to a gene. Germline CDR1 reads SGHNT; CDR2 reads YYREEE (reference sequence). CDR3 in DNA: TGTGCCAGCAGCTGGGACAGGGTCGGAGAGCAGTACTTC. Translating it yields CASSWDRVGEQYF.

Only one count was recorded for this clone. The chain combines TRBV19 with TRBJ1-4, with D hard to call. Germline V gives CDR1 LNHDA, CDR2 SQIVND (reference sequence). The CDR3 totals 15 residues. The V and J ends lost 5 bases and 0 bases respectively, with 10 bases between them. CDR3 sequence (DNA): TGTGCCAGTAGTCCCCGAAGAGCAACTAATGAAAAACTGTTTTTT. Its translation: CASSPRRATNEKLFF.

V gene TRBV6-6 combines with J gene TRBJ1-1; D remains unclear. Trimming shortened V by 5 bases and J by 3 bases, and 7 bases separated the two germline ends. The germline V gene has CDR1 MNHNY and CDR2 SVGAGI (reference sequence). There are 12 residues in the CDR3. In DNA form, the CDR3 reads TGTGCCAGCAGTACGAGGGACACTGAAGCTTTCTTT. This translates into CASSTRDTEAFF.

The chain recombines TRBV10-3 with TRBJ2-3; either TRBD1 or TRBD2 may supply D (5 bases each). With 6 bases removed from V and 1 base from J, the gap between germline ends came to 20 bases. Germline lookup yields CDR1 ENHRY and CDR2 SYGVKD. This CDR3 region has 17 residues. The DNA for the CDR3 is TGTGCCATCAGGGGATTAACTACCGGGGCCGGCACAGATACGCAGTATTTT. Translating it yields CAIRGLTTGAGTDTQYF.

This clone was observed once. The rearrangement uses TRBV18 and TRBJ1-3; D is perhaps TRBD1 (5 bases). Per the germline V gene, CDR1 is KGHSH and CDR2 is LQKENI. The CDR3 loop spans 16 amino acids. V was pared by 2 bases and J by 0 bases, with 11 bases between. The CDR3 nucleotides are TGTGCCAGCTCACCAATCCAGGGAAGCTCTGGAAACACCATATATTTT. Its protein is CASSPIQGSSGNTIYF. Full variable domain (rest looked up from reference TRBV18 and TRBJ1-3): NAGVMQNPRHLVRRRGQEARLRCSPMKGHSHVYWYRQLPEEGLKFMVYLQKENIIDESGMPKERFSAEFPKEGPSILRIQQVVRGDSAAYFCASSPIQGSSGNTIYFGEGSWLTVV.

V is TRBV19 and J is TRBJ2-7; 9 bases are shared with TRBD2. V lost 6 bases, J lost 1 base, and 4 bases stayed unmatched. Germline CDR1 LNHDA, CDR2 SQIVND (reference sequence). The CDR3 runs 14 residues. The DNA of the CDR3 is TGTGCCAGTAGCCGACTAGCGGAGTCCTACGAGCAGTACTTC. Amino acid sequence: CASSRLAESYEQYF.

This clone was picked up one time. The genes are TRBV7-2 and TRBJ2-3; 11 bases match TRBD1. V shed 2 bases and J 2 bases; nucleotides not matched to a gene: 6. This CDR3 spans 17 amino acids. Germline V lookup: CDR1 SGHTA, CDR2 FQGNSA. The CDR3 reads CASSLRGTGGYTDTQYF. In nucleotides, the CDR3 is TGTGCCAGCAGCTTACGCGGGACAGGGGGATACACAGATACGCAGTATTTT.

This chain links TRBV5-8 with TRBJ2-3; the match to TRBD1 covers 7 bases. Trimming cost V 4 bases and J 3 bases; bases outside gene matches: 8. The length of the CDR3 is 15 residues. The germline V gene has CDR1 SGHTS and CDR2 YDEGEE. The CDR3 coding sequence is TGTGCCAGCAGCCCCAGACAGGGTGGGACAGATACGCAGTATTTT. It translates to CASSPRQGGTDTQYF.

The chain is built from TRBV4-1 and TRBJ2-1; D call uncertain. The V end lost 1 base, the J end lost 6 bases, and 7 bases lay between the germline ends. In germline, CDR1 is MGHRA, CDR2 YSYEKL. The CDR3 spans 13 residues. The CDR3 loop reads CASSQVILNEQFF. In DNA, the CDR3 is TGCGCCAGCAGCCAAGTAATCCTCAATGAGCAGTTCTTC.

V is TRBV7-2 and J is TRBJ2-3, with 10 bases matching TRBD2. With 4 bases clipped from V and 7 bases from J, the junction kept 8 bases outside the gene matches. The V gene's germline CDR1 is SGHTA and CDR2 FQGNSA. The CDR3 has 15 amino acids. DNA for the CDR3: TGTGCCAGCAGCTCTAGCGGGGGAGGAGGGAATACGCAGTATTTT. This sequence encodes CASSSSGGGGNTQYF.

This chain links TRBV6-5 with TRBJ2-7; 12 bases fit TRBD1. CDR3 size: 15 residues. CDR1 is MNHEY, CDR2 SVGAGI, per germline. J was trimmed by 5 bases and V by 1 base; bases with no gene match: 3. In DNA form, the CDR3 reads TGTGCCAGCAGTTACTTCGGGACAGGGGGCCACGAGCAGTACTTC. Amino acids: CASSYFGTGGHEQYF.

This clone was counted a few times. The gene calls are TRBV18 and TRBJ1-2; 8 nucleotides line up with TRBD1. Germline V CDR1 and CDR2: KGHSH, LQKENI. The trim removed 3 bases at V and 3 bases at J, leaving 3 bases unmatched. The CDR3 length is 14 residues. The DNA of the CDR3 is TGTGCCAGCTCACCGACAGGGGACGACTATGGCTACACCTTC. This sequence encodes CASSPTGDDYGYTF.

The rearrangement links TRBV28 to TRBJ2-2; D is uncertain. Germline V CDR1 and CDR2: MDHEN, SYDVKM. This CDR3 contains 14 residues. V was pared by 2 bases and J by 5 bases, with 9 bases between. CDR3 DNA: TGTGCCAGCAGTTTAGACCGGGCGACCGGGGAGCTGTTTTTT. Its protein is CASSLDRATGELFF.

This CDR3 reads CASSHYMGIYGYTF. As DNA, the CDR3 is TGTGCCAGCAGCCATTACATGGGTATCTATGGCTACACCTTC. J is TRBJ1-2 and V is TRBV28, with D unclear. This CDR3 region has 14 residues. Trimming cost V 6 bases and J 4 bases, with 15 bases left between them. From germline, CDR1 is MDHEN and CDR2 SYDVKM.